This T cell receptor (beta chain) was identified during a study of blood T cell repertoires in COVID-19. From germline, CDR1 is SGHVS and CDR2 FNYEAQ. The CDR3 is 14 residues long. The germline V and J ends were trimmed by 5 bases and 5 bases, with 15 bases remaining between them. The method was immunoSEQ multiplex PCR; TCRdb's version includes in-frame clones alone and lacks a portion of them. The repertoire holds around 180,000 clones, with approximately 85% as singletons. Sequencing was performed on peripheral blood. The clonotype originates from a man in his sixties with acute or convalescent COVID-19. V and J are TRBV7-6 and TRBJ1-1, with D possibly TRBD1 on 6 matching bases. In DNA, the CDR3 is TGTGCCAGCAGCCTGTTCGAGGGGGGGACTGAAGCTTTCTTT. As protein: CASSLFEGGTEAFF.